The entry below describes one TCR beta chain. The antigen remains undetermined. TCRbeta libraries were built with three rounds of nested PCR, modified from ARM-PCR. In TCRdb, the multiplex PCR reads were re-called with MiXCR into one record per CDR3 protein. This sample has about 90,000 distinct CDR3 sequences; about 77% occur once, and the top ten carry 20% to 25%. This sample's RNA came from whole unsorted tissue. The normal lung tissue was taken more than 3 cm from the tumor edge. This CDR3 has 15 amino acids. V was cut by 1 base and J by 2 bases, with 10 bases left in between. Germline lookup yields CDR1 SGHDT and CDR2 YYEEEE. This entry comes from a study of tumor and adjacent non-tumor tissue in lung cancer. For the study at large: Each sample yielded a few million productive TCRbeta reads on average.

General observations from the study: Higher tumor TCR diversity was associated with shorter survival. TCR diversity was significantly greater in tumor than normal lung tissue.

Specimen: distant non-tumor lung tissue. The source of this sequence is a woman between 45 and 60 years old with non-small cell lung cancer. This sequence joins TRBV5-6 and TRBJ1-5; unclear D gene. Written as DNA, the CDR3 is TGTGCCAGCAGCTTGTTGTATACCGGCAATCAGCCCCAGCATTTT. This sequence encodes CASSLLYTGNQPQHF.